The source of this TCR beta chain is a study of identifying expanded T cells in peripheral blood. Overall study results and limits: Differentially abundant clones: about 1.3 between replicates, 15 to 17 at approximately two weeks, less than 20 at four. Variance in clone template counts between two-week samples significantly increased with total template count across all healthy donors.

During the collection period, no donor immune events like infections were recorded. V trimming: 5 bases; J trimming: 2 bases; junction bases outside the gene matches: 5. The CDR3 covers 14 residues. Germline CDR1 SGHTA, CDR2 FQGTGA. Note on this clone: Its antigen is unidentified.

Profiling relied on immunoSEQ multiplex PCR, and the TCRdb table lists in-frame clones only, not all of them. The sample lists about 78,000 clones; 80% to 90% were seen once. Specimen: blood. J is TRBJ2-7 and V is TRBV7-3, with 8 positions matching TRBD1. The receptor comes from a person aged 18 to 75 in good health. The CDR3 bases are TGTGCCAGCAGCGGAGGACAGGGTCCCTACGAGCAGTACTTC. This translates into CASSGGQGPYEQYF. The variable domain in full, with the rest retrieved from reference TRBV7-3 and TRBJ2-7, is GAGVSQTPSNKVTEKGKYVELRCDPISGHTALYWYRQSLGQGPEFLIYFQGTGAADDSGLPNDRFFAVRPEGSVSTLKIQRTERGDSAVYLCASSGGQGPYEQYFGPGTRLTVT.